The 10 T cell receptor beta chains below were found in one sample sequenced in a study of regulatory T cells in long-lasting Graves disease. According to the study, TCR beta libraries were built with iRepertoire HTBI primers and CDR3-region Arm-PCR. A single record per CDR3 protein comes from TCRdb applying MiXCR to the multiplex PCR reads. This sample has 500,000 or so distinct CDR3 sequences; 15% to 20% occur once, and the top ten carry 10% to 15%. Regarding time point: newly diagnosed GD, antithyroid drugs for less than 3 months. Generation of the TCR library employed RNA extracted from PBMCs. In addition, the sample was reused for a study of T cells in Graves' hyperthyroidism and ophthalmopathy.

The material was peripheral blood mononuclear cells (PBMCs), obtained at new diagnosis, from a patient treated with antithyroid drugs. The receptor source for this set is a man aged 40-55 years with Graves disease.

This clonotype showed up many times. The rearrangement uses TRBV10-3 and TRBJ2-7, with 7 positions matching TRBD1. This CDR3 has 13 residues. Trimming at V came to 7 bases and at J to 3 bases, leaving 6 bases not matched to a gene. Germline V gene data show CDR1 as ENHRY and CDR2 as SYGVKD. This CDR3 reads CAITRDRFYEQYF. The CDR3 DNA reads TGTGCCATCACCCGGGACAGATTCTACGAGCAGTACTTC.

This clonotype was detected ten times or more. The chain joins TRBV3-1 to TRBJ2-7, with 8 bases identical to TRBD1. J was trimmed by 4 bases and V by 4 bases; bases with no gene match: 9. This CDR3 is 15 amino acids long. The germline gives CDR1 LGHDT, CDR2 YNNKEL (reference sequence). CDR3 region: CASSPGRTGFYEQYF. The CDR3 coding sequence is TGTGCCAGCAGCCCCGGCAGGACAGGGTTTTACGAGCAGTACTTC.

This clonotype has at least ten counts. V usage is TRBV2 and J usage is TRBJ2-1; D assignment may be TRBD1 or TRBD2 (5 bases each). Germline V CDR1 and CDR2: SNHLY, FYNNEI. CDR3 length: 13 amino acids. Trimming pared 6 bases from V and 10 bases from J, leaving 16 bases between. CDR3 coding DNA: TGTGCCAGCAGAACGGGACCCACCAGCGAGCAGTTCTTC. It specifies CASRTGPTSEQFF.

This clonotype was seen ten or more times. The chain links TRBV2 to TRBJ2-7, with D tentatively TRBD1 (5 bases). Germline V CDR1 and CDR2: SNHLY, FYNNEI. This CDR3 is built from 14 residues. V gave up 3 bases and J gave up 2 bases, with 11 bases separating them. The CDR3 region is CASSENRLTYEQYF. CDR3 nucleotides: TGTGCCAGCAGTGAGAACAGGTTGACCTACGAGCAGTACTTC.

The genes are TRBV19 and TRBJ1-5; 7 nucleotides agree with TRBD1. Germline CDR1 reads LNHDA; CDR2 reads SQIVND (reference sequence). V lost 6 bases and J lost 2; bases outside the gene matches: 16. The length of the CDR3 is 18 residues. Here the CDR3 DNA reads TGTGCCAGTAGGGTAGGTGCAGGGGGATTTGCGGGCAATCAGCCCCAGCATTTT. As protein: CASRVGAGGFAGNQPQHF.

This clonotype was observed a handful of times. The chain joins TRBV20-1 to TRBJ1-3; the D is unclear. The CDR3 has 15 residues. Per the germline V gene, CDR1 is DFQATT and CDR2 is SNEGSKA (reference sequence). V lost 0 bases, J lost 4 bases, and 13 bases lay in between. The CDR3 coding sequence is TGCAGTGCTAGAGACTCGGGCTTTTCAGGAAACACCATATATTTT. It is translated as CSARDSGFSGNTIYF.

This chain links TRBV7-3 with TRBJ2-5, with 9 bases matching TRBD2. J gave up 4 bases and V 3 bases, and 12 bases lay outside the gene matches. Germline CDR1 is SGHTA and CDR2 is FQGTGA. This CDR3 region has 17 residues. The CDR3 DNA reads TGTGCCAGCAGCTTCTTGCGGGAGGGCCCTCGGTCAGAGACCCAGTACTTC. Residues: CASSFLREGPRSETQYF.

This clonotype was picked up a small number of times. V is TRBV18 and J is TRBJ1-6; 7 nucleotides agree with TRBD1. The ends lost 2 bases at V and 7 bases at J; junction bases unmatched: 8. Germline CDR1 is KGHSH and CDR2 is LQKENI. The CDR3 covers 16 residues. The CDR3: CASSPVTGQTNSPLHF. The CDR3 bases are TGTGCCAGCTCACCAGTGACAGGGCAGACAAATTCACCCCTCCACTTT.

Comments on this clonotype: A much larger clone is a single base away; this may be a read error. The V and J genes are TRBV18 and TRBJ2-1; possible D gene TRBD1, 6 bases. This CDR3 is built from 14 residues. Germline V gives CDR1 KGHSH, CDR2 LQKENI. CDR3 amino acids: CASSPPNRDNEQFF. DNA of the CDR3: TGTGCCAGCTCACCACCGAACAGGGACAACGAGCAGTTCTTC.

The chain combines TRBV5-4 with TRBJ2-1, with TRBD1 matching over 11 bases. This CDR3 region has 17 residues. After removal of 5 bases from V and 5 bases from J, the junction contained 12 bases not matched to a gene. CDR1 SGHNT and CDR2 YYREEE come from the germline V gene (reference sequence). The DNA for the CDR3 is TGTGCCAGCAGGCTGGGGCTAACGGGACAGGGGGACAATGAGCAGTTCTTC. This sequence encodes CASRLGLTGQGDNEQFF.